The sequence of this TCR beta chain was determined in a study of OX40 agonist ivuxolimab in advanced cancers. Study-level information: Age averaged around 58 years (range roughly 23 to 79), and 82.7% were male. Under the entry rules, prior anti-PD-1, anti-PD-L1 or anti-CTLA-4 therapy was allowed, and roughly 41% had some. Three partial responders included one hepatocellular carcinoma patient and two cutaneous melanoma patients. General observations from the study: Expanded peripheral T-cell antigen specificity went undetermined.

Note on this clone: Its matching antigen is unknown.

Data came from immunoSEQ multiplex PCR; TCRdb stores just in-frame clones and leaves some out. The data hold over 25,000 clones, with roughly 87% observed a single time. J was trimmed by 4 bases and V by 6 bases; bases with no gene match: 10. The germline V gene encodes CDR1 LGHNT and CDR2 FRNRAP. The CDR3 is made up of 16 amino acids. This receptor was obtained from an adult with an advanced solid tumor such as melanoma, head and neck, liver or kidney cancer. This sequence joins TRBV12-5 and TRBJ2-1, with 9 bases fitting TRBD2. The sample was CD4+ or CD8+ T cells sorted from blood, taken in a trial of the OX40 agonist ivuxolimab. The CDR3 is CASGRLTSGPYNEQFF. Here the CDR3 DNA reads TGTGCTAGTGGCCGCCTAACTAGCGGGCCGTACAATGAGCAGTTCTTC.